Described below is a single T cell receptor beta chain sequence and its context. This record belongs to a study of glioma-infiltrating T cells after dendritic cell vaccination. The repertoire was sequenced with immunoSEQ multiplex PCR; TCRdb's copy has only in-frame clones and lacks some. The table lists about 87,000 clones, 75% to 90% of them singletons, with approximately 6.6% in the top ten. The time point here: after dendritic cell vaccination, including at tumor progression/relapse. This material consisted of blood, taken after dendritic cell vaccination. The TCR sequence derives from a human donor with glioblastoma.

In nucleotides, the CDR3 is TGTGCCACCAGCAGGAGCCGGGACAGGGGGTACACCTTC. Translation: CATSRSRDRGYTF. The V gene is TRBV15, the J gene TRBJ1-2; TRBD1 matches at 11 bases. This CDR3 is built from 13 residues. Germline trimming cut 3 bases from V and 11 bases from J; bases unmatched to any gene: 5. Germline CDR1 and CDR2: LNHNV and YYDKDF (reference sequence).